The 30 T cell receptor beta chains listed next were all sequenced from one sample in a study of blood T cell repertoires in COVID-19. Clones were sequenced by immunoSEQ multiplex PCR, and TCRdb holds only the in-frame ones, with some missing. The sample has 88,000 or so clones, 85% to 90% seen once. Sequenced sample: peripheral blood. The receptors shown here come from a man aged 55 to 70 with acute or convalescent COVID-19.

This chain joins TRBV29-1 and TRBJ2-2; 9 bases match TRBD1. The CDR3 extends over 14 amino acids. CDR1 is SQVTM, CDR2 ANQGSEA, per germline. The V and J ends lost 7 bases and 3 bases, in that order; junction bases with no gene match: 6. The CDR3 nucleotides are TGCAGCGCCTATTGGACAGGGGACACCGGGGAGCTGTTTTTT. Protein product: CSAYWTGDTGELFF.

The rearrangement links TRBV5-5 to TRBJ2-1; TRBD2 matches at 8 bases. CDR3 length: 15 amino acids. The trim removed 2 bases at V and 8 bases at J, leaving 9 bases unmatched. Germline CDR1 is SGHKS and CDR2 is YYEKEE (reference sequence). CDR3 nucleotide sequence: TGTGCCAGCAGCTTATCCGGACTAGCAGAATATGAGCAGTTCTTC. Encoded protein: CASSLSGLAEYEQFF. The variable domain in full, completed from reference TRBV5-5 and TRBJ2-1, reads DAGVTQSPTHLIKTRGQQVTLRCSPISGHKSVSWYQQVLGQGPQFIFQYYEKEERGRGNFPDRFSARQFPNYSSELNVNALLLGDSALYLCASSLSGLAEYEQFFGPGTRLTVL.

V and J are TRBV7-2 and TRBJ1-1; 9 bases agree with TRBD1. CDR1 and CDR2 from the germline V gene are SGHTA and FQGNSA. The CDR3 is 13 amino acids. Trimming removed 5 bases from V and 9 bases from J; junction bases left unmatched: 7. CDR3 bases: TGTGCCAGCAGCCCTACAGGGGGCAAAAAAGCTTTCTTT. The encoded protein is CASSPTGGKKAFF.

The rearrangement links TRBV6-4 to TRBJ2-3; the D is unclear. The CDR3 consists of 15 residues. The germline gives CDR1 MRHNA, CDR2 SNTAGT. The ends were cut back, 3 bases at V and 1 base at J, with 11 bases in the middle. The DNA of the CDR3 is TGTGCCAGCAGTGAACGCAGTTTCGGCACAGATACGCAGTATTTT. Encoded protein: CASSERSFGTDTQYF.

In this sample, this clone turned up once. The chain employs TRBV6-5 and TRBJ1-6; D not certain. V was pared by 6 bases and J by 8 bases, with 11 bases between. This CDR3 spans 13 amino acids. Germline assignment: CDR1 MNHEY and CDR2 SVGAGI. CDR3 loop: CASRPGRDSPLHF. The CDR3 coding sequence is TGTGCCAGCAGGCCGGGGAGGGATTCACCCCTCCACTTT.

The chain has TRBV19 and TRBJ2-3; TRBD2 agrees at 12 bases. The germline V gene encodes CDR1 LNHDA and CDR2 SQIVND (reference sequence). J gave up 4 bases and V 1 base, and 0 bases lay outside the gene matches. This CDR3 has 15 residues. The CDR3 DNA is TGTGCCAGTAGTATAGGACTAGCGGGAGCAGATACGCAGTATTTT. This gives the protein CASSIGLAGADTQYF.

The V gene is TRBV19, the J gene TRBJ2-6, with no clear D. Trimming took 4 bases from V and 0 from J, leaving 10 bases between them. Per germline, CDR1 LNHDA and CDR2 SQIVND (reference sequence). The CDR3 runs 16 residues. CDR3 nucleotides: TGTGCCAGTAGTAGGGCCTCTCGCTCTGGGGCCAACGTCCTGACTTTC. This sequence encodes CASSRASRSGANVLTF.

The chain joins TRBV7-2 to TRBJ2-5, with D possibly TRBD1 on 6 matching bases. The CDR3 has 14 residues. Trimming stripped 5 bases from V and 5 bases from J, with 15 bases between. Germline values: CDR1 SGHTA, CDR2 FQGNSA. CDR3 loop: CASSTQRGMETQYF. Here the CDR3 DNA reads TGTGCCAGCAGCACCCAAAGGGGGATGGAGACCCAGTACTTC.

The chain is built from TRBV19 and TRBJ2-1; the match to TRBD1 covers 7 bases. The germline CDR1 and CDR2 sequences are LNHDA and SQIVND (reference sequence). Trimming cost V 5 bases and J 0 bases; bases outside gene matches: 7. CDR3 length: 16 residues. CDR3 DNA: TGTGCCAGTAGTCTCGGGACAGTGAGCTCCTACAATGAGCAGTTCTTC. Residues: CASSLGTVSSYNEQFF.

The V and J genes are TRBV5-1 and TRBJ2-1; a possible D gene is TRBD1 (5 bases). Germline-derived CDR1 and CDR2 are SGHRS and YFSETQ. This CDR3 is 15 amino acids long. Trimming took 2 bases from V and 3 from J, leaving 12 bases between them. DNA for the CDR3: TGCGCCAGCAGCTTTGGACACGTTAACTACAATGAGCAGTTCTTC. This encodes CASSFGHVNYNEQFF.

This rearrangement joins TRBV7-9 to TRBJ2-2; TRBD1 agrees at 10 bases. The V gene's germline CDR1 is SEHNR and CDR2 FQNEAQ (reference sequence). The CDR3 spans 15 residues. V shed 4 bases and J 3 bases; nucleotides not matched to a gene: 2. Written as DNA, the CDR3 is TGTGCCAGCAGCTCGGACAGGGGGGACACCGGGGAGCTGTTTTTT. This translates into CASSSDRGDTGELFF.

The chain carries TRBV6-5 and TRBJ2-1, with 10 bases lining up with TRBD2. CDR1 is MNHEY, CDR2 SVGAGI, per germline. The CDR3 length is 13 residues. The V gene end was trimmed by 6 bases and the J gene end by 6 bases; junction bases not matched to a gene: 2. The chain's CDR3 is CASRGLAVNEQFF. The CDR3 region has the DNA TGTGCCAGCAGAGGACTAGCGGTCAATGAGCAGTTCTTC.

The chain links TRBV29-1 to TRBJ2-1; 11 nucleotides align to TRBD2. V shed 3 bases, J shed 5 bases, and the junction held 6 bases outside the gene matches. The CDR3 spans 15 residues. The germline V gene encodes CDR1 SQVTM and CDR2 ANQGSEA. CDR3 residues: CSVEPRLAGNNEQFF. The CDR3 nucleotides read TGCAGCGTTGAGCCCCGACTAGCGGGAAACAATGAGCAGTTCTTC.

The CDR3 protein is CASSPLGGEEQYF. In DNA, the CDR3 is TGTGCCAGCAGCCCCCTCGGGGGAGAAGAGCAGTACTTC. The chain is built from TRBV5-5 and TRBJ2-7, with a tentative D call TRBD2 (6 bases). The CDR3 loop spans 13 amino acids. Germline CDR1 is SGHKS and CDR2 is YYEKEE (reference sequence). The V end lost 4 bases, the J end lost 7 bases, and 15 bases lay between the germline ends.

The chain employs TRBV6-2 or TRBV6-3 and TRBJ2-7; 10 bases align to TRBD2. V dropped 4 bases and J dropped 0; count of bases not matched to a gene: 6. CDR3 length: 16 amino acids. The V gene's germline CDR1 is MNHEY and CDR2 SVGEGT. This CDR3 reads CASSSPGLANSYEQYF. The CDR3 coding sequence is TGTGCCAGCAGTTCCCCGGGACTAGCGAACTCCTACGAGCAGTACTTC.

In nucleotides, the CDR3 is TGCGCCAGCAGCCCCTCCTACGAACCAACGACAGCCTCGTACTTC. It is translated as CASSPSYEPTTASYF. This chain joins TRBV4-3 and TRBJ2-7, with D possibly matching TRBD1 (5 bases). The CDR3 spans 15 residues. Germline V lookup: CDR1 LGHNA, CDR2 YSLEER. V dropped 4 bases and J dropped 12 bases, with 25 bases sitting between them.

The genes are TRBV7-7 and TRBJ2-7, with D possibly TRBD1 on 6 matching bases. From germline, CDR1 is SSHAT and CDR2 FNYEAQ (reference sequence). Trimming pared 1 base from V and 0 bases from J, leaving 10 bases between. The CDR3 sequence is 15 residues long. The CDR3 DNA reads TGTGCCAGCAGCTTAGGGCAGGGGAACTCCTACGAGCAGTACTTC. Translation: CASSLGQGNSYEQYF.

The chain is built from TRBV7-2 and TRBJ1-1; possibly TRBD1 for D (5 bases). The CDR3 runs 12 residues. The ends were cut back, 5 bases at V and 5 bases at J, with 9 bases in the middle. CDR1 is SGHTA, CDR2 FQGNSA, per germline. The CDR3 sequence: CASSPRDTEAFF. CDR3 sequence (DNA): TGTGCCAGCAGCCCCAGGGATACTGAAGCTTTCTTT.

The chain couples TRBV6-6 to TRBJ2-7, with 7 bases matching TRBD2. The V gene end was trimmed by 0 bases and the J gene end by 0 bases; junction bases not matched to a gene: 5. CDR1 is MNHNY, CDR2 SVGAGI, per germline (reference sequence). The CDR3 has 16 residues. This chain's CDR3 is CASSYSASGTSYEQYF. DNA of the CDR3: TGTGCCAGCAGTTACTCCGCTAGCGGTACCTCCTACGAGCAGTACTTC.

V gene TRBV5-1 combines with J gene TRBJ2-1, with D perhaps TRBD2 (5 bases). V dropped 2 bases and J dropped 1 base, with 10 bases sitting between them. Per germline, CDR1 SGHRS and CDR2 YFSETQ. This CDR3 contains 15 residues. This chain's CDR3 is CASSLEGGSYNEQFF. The DNA of the CDR3 is TGCGCCAGCAGCTTAGAGGGTGGTTCCTACAATGAGCAGTTCTTC.

This clone was counted a few times. J is TRBJ2-1 and V is TRBV11-2; perhaps TRBD2 as D (6 bases). The CDR3 is made up of 16 amino acids. Between the trimmed V and J ends, which lost 3 bases and 3 bases, there was a span of 15 bases. Germline V lookup: CDR1 SGHAT, CDR2 FQNNGV. The CDR3 DNA reads TGTGCCAGCAGCTTGCCCACTCTGGGGGGCTACAATGAGCAGTTCTTC. Encoded protein: CASSLPTLGGYNEQFF.

This chain links TRBV30 with TRBJ1-3, with 11 nucleotides matching TRBD1. The CDR3 consists of 16 residues. V gave up 8 bases and J gave up 1 base; unmatched junction bases: 10. The V gene's germline CDR1 is GTSNPN and CDR2 SVGIG (reference sequence). The DNA of the CDR3 is TGTGCCGGCGGGACAGGGGGTCTTCGGTCTGGAAACACCATATATTTT. Amino acids: CAGGTGGLRSGNTIYF.

This chain joins TRBV5-4 and TRBJ2-5; 11 bases are a match to TRBD2. The CDR3 has 15 residues. Germline trimming cut 0 bases from V and 4 bases from J; bases unmatched to any gene: 2. Germline V gene sequence: CDR1 SGHNT, CDR2 YYREEE (reference sequence). In DNA form, the CDR3 reads TGTGCCAGCAGCTTGGGACTAGCGGGGTCAGAGACCCAGTACTTC. Translating it yields CASSLGLAGSETQYF.

V usage is TRBV4-1 and J usage is TRBJ2-7; possibly TRBD2 for D (5 bases). The CDR3 contains 16 residues. Germline lookup yields CDR1 MGHRA and CDR2 YSYEKL. V lost 0 bases to trimming and J lost 2 bases, with 14 bases between them. CDR3 DNA: TGCGCCAGCAGCCAAGAACGCGAGGGTTTAGCCTACGAGCAGTACTTC. Protein sequence: CASSQEREGLAYEQYF.

This clone was counted once. The genes are TRBV6-2 or TRBV6-3 and TRBJ2-6; 7 nucleotides agree with TRBD2. The CDR3 is 16 residues long. The V gene's germline CDR1 is MNHEY and CDR2 SVGEGT. V lost 0 bases to trimming and J lost 4 bases; unmatched junction nucleotides: 3. The DNA for the CDR3 is TGTGCCAGCAGTTACTCGCAGGGAGGGGGGGCCAACGTCCTGACTTTC. This codes for CASSYSQGGGANVLTF.

This chain uses TRBV6-5 with TRBJ1-4, with 10 nucleotides matching TRBD1. The germline gives CDR1 MNHEY, CDR2 SVGAGI. This CDR3 is 15 amino acids long. J was trimmed by 4 bases and V by 6 bases; bases with no gene match: 5. CDR3 nucleotides: TGTGCCAGCAGAGACAGGGGGCGTAGTAATGAAAAACTGTTTTTT. It codes for CASRDRGRSNEKLFF.

The chain links TRBV4-3 to TRBJ2-2, with 8 bases that match TRBD1. The CDR3 length is 18 residues. V lost 1 base and J lost 1; bases outside the gene matches: 8. The germline CDR1 and CDR2 sequences are LGHNA and YSLEER. The CDR3 sequence is CASSQGTGRDWNTGELFF. CDR3 sequence (DNA): TGCGCCAGCAGCCAAGGGACAGGGAGAGATTGGAACACCGGGGAGCTGTTTTTT.

The chain recombines TRBV11-2 with TRBJ1-6; D possibly corresponds to TRBD1 (6 bases). Trimming removed 5 bases from V and 9 bases from J, with 23 bases in between. Germline V gives CDR1 SGHAT, CDR2 FQNNGV. The CDR3 covers 17 residues. The CDR3 DNA is TGTGCCAGCAGCCTACATGTGACACAGGGATTCAGTTCACCCCTCCACTTT. Its translation is CASSLHVTQGFSSPLHF.

The chain carries TRBV6-1 and TRBJ1-5, with a possible D match to TRBD1 (5 bases). The CDR3 has 16 residues. Trimming left V 3 bases short and J 0 bases short, with 12 bases between. From germline, CDR1 is MNHNS and CDR2 SASEGT. The CDR3 region is CASSDIGRGSNQPQHF. The CDR3 bases are TGTGCCAGCAGTGACATTGGAAGGGGTAGCAATCAGCCCCAGCATTTT.

Judged by abundance, this clone is medium-sized (0.01 to 0.1%). V is TRBV2 and J is TRBJ1-1, with D uncertain. In germline, CDR1 is SNHLY, CDR2 FYNNEI. This CDR3 is 13 amino acids long. Trimming left V 6 bases short and J 3 bases short, with 11 bases between. The CDR3: CASRIYTDTEAFF. CDR3 bases: TGTGCCAGCAGGATCTATACCGACACTGAAGCTTTCTTT.